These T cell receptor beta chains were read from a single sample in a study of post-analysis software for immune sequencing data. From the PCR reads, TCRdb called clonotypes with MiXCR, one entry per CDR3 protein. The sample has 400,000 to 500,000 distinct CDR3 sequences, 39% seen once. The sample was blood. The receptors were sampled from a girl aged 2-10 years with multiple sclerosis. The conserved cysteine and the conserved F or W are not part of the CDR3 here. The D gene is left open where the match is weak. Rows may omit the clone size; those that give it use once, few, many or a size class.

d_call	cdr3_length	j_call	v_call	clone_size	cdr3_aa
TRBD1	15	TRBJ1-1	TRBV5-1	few	ASSLEEQGAMNTEAF
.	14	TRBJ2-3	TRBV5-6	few	ASSLAVGRDADTQY
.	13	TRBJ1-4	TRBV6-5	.	ASSYSAGTNEKLF
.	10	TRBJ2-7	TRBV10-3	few	AISDRDYEQY
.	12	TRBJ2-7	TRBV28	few	ASSLYGENYEQY
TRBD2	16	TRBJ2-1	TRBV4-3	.	ASSQVTTGLAVHNEQF
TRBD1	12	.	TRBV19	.	ASRVFRDSSEQY
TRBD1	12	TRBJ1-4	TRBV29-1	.	SVEGTGANEKLF
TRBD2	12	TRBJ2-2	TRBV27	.	ASSPGLGVGELF
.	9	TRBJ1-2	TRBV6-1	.	ASSARDGYT
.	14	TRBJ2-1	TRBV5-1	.	ASSPMAGGPYNEQF
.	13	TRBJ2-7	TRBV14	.	ASSQGRIYSYEQY
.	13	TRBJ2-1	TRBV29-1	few	SVDLEQGILSEQF
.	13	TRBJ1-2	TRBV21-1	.	ASLLLGGSNYGYT
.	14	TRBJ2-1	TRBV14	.	ASSQPDYHSYNEQF
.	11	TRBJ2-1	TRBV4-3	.	ASSQGRGYEQF
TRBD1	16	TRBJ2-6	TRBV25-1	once	ASSAAGGNSKGANVLT
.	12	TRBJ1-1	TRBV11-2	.	ASSFVSTDTEAF
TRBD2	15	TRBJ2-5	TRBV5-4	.	ASSRGLAGGDVETQY
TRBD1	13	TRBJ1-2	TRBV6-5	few	ASSYIGTGSVGYT
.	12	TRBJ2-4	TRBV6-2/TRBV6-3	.	ASRIGLAKNIQY
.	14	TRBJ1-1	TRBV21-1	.	ALPMSLLGTGGGAF
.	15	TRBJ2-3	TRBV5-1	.	ASSLVFSPKSTDTQY
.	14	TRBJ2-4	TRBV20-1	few	SARDTGSRSKNIQY
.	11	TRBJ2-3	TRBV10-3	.	ASRGGGADTQY
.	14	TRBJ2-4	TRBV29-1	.	SVEDEGTWSKNIQY
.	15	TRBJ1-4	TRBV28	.	ASVPQPPGTTDEKLF
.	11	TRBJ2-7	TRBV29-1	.	SATDSSSYEQY
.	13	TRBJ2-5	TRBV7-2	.	ASSLEVDRQETQY
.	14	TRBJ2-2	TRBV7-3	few	ASSLSGGGEGGELF
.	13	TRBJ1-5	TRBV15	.	ATSRDLEVSQPQH
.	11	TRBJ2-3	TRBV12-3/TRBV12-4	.	ASRTVSTDTQY
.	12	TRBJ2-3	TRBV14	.	ASSQAGSLYTQY
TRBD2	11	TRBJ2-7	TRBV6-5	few	ASGWEGTYEQY
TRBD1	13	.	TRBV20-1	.	SAREVGQVMSEQY
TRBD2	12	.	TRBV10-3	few	AIKMGASGREQY
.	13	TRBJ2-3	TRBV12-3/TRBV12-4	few	ASSFRAASTDTQY
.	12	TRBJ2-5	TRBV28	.	ASSLFPPLETQY
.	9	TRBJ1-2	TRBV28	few	ASSVDYGYT
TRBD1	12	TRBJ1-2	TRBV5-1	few	ASSWTGRDYGYT
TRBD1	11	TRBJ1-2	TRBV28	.	AARALDRGGYT
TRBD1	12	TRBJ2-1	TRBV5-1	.	ASSLDRGNYEQF
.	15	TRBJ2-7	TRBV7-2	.	ASSLVGRTAVLYEQY
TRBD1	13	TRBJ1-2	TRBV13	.	ASSPQGAKPYGYT
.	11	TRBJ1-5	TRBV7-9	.	ASSLRADQPQH
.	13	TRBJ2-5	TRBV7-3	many	ASSLGGGALETQY
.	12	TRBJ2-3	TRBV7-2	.	ASSPGPTADTQY